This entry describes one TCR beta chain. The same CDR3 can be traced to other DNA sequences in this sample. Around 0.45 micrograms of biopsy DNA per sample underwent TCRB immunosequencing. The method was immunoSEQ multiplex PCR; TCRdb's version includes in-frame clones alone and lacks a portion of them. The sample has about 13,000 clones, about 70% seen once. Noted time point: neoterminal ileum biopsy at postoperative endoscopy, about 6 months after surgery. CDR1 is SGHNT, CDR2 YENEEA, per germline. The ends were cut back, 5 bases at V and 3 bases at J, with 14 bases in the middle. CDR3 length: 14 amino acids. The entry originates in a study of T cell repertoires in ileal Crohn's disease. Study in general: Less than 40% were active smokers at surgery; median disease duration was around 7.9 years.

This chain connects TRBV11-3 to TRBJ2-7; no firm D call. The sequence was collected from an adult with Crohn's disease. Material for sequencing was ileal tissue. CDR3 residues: CASSLLMGIYEQYF. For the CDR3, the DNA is TGTGCCAGCAGCCTCCTGATGGGGATCTACGAGCAGTACTTC.